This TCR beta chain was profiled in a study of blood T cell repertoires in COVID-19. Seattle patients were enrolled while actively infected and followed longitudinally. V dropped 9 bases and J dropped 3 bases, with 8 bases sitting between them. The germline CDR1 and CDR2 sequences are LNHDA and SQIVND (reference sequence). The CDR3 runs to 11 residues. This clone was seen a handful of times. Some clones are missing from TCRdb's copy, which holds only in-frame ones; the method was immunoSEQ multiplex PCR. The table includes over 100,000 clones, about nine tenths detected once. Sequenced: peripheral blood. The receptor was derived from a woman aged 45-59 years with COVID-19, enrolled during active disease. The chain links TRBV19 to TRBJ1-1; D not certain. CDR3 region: CASPEYTEAFF. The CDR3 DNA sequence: TGTGCCAGCCCAGAATACACTGAAGCTTTCTTT. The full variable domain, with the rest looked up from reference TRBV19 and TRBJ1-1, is DGGITQSPKYLFRKEGQNVTLSCEQNLNHDAMYWYRQDPGQGLRLIYYSQIVNDFQKGDIAEGYSVSREKKESFPLTVTSAQKNPTAFYLCASPEYTEAFFGQGTRLTVV.